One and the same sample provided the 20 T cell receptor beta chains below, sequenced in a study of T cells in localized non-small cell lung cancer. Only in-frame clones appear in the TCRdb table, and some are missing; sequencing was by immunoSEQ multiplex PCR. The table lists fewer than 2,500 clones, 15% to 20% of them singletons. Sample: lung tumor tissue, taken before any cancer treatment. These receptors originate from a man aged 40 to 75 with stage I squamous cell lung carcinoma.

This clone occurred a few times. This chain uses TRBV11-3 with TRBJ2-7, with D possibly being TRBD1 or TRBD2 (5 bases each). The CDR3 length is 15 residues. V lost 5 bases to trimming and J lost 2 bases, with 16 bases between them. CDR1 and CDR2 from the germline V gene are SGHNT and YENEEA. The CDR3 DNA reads TGTGCCAGCAGCCCCCGGGACGCTGGGGCCTACGAGCAGTACTTC. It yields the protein CASSPRDAGAYEQYF.

The CDR3 DNA reads TGTGCCAGCGGGCAGGGAAGACAAAAACTGTTTTTT. Translation: CASGQGRQKLFF. The chain combines TRBV6-8 with TRBJ1-4; D may be TRBD1 (5 bases). The V end was cut by 8 bases, the J end by 9 bases, with 13 bases between. This CDR3 has 12 amino acids. Per the germline V gene, CDR1 is MNHGY and CDR2 is SAAAGT.

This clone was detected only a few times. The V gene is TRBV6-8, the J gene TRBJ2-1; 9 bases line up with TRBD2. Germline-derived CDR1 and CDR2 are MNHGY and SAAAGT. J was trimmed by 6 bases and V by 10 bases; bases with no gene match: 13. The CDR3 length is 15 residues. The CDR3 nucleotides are TGTGCCACCCGGGGCGGTAGCGGGAGACGCAATGAGCAGTTCTTC. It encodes CATRGGSGRRNEQFF.

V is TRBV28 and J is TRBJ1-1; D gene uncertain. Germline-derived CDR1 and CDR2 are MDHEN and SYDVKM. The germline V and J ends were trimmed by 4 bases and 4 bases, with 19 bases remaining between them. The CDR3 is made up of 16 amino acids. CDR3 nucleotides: TGTGCCAGCAGTTCGTTAACCGCCCGAGAGGGCACTGAAGCTTTCTTT. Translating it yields CASSSLTAREGTEAFF.

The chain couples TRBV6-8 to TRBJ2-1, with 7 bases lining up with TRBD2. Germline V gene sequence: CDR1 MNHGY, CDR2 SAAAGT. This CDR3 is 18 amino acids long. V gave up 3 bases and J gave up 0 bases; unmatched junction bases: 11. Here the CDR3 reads CASSYILGGRDSYNEQFF. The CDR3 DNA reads TGTGCCAGCAGTTATATCCTTGGGGGGAGGGACTCCTACAATGAGCAGTTCTTC.

CDR3: CASSYRRGSADTQYF. As DNA, the CDR3 is TGTGCCAGCAGTTACCGGCGGGGGAGTGCAGATACGCAGTATTTT. The chain joins TRBV6-8 to TRBJ2-3; TRBD2 matches at 7 bases. The germline V gene has CDR1 MNHGY and CDR2 SAAAGT. Trimming removed 2 bases from V and 4 bases from J; junction bases left unmatched: 6. The CDR3 has 15 amino acids.

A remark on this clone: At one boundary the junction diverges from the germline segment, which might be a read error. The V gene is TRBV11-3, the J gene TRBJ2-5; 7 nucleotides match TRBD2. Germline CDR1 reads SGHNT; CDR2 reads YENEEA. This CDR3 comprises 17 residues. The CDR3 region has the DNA TGTGCTAGCAGCTTAGAAGGGAGTCGGGGGGTACAAGAGACCCAGTACTTC. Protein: CASSLEGSRGVQETQYF.

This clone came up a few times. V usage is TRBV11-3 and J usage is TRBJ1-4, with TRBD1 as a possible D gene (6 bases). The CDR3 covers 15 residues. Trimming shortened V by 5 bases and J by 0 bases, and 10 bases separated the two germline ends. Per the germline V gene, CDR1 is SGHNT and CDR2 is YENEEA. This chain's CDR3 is CASSRSGATNEKLFF. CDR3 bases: TGTGCCAGCAGCCGGTCAGGGGCAACTAATGAAAAACTGTTTTTT.

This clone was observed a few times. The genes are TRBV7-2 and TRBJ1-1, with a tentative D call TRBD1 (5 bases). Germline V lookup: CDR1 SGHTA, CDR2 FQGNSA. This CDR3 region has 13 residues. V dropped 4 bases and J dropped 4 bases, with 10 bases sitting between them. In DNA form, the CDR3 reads TGTGCCAGCAGCTGGGTGGGGGGCACTGAAGCTTTCTTT. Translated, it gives CASSWVGGTEAFF.

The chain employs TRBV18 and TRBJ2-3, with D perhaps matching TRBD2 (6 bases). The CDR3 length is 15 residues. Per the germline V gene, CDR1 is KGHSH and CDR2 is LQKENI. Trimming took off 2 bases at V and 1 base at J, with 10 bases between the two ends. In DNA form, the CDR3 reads TGTGCCAGCTCACCAGTCGGGAGTGGCACAGATACGCAGTATTTT. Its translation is CASSPVGSGTDTQYF.

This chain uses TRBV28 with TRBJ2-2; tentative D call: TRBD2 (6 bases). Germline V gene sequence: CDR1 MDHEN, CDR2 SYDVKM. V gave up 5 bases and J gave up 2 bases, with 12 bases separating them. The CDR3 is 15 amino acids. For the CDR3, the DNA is TGTGCCAGCAGTCCCGGGACTTTAAACACCGGGGAGCTGTTTTTT. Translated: CASSPGTLNTGELFF.

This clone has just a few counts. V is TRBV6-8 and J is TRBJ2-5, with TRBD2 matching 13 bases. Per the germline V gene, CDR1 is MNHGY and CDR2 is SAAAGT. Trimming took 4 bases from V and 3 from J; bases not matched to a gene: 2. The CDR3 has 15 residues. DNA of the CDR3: TGTGCCAGCAGTTCCGGACTAGCGGGAGAAGAGACCCAGTACTTC. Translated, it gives CASSSGLAGEETQYF.

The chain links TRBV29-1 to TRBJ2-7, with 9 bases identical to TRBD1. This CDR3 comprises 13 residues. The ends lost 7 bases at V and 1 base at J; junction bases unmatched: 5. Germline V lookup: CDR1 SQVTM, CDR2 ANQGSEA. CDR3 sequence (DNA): TGCAGCGACCGGGACAGGGTTTCCTACGAGCAGTACTTC. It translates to CSDRDRVSYEQYF.

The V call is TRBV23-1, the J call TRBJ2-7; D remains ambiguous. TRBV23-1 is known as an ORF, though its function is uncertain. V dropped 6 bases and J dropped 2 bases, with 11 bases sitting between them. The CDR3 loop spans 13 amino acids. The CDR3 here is CASREHVAYEQYF. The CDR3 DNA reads TGCGCCAGCAGGGAACACGTGGCCTACGAGCAGTACTTC.

CDR3 region: CSVETGGFTEAFF. For the CDR3, the DNA is TGCAGCGTCGAGACAGGGGGATTCACTGAAGCTTTCTTT. The rearrangement joins TRBV29-1 to TRBJ1-1; 9 bases match TRBD1. This CDR3 comprises 13 residues. J was trimmed by 4 bases and V by 6 bases; bases with no gene match: 6. Germline V gene sequence: CDR1 SQVTM, CDR2 ANQGSEA.

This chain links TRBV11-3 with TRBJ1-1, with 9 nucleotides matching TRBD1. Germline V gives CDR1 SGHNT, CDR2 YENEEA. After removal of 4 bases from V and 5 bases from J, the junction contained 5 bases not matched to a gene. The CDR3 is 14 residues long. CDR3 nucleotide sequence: TGTGCCAGCAGCTCGGGACAGGGAGAAACTGAAGCTTTCTTT. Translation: CASSSGQGETEAFF.

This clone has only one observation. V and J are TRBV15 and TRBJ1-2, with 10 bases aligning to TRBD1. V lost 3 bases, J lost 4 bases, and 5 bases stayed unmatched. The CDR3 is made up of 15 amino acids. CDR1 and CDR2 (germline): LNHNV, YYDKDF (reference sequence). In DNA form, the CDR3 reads TGTGCCACCAGCAGGCGGACAGGGGGTGCCTATGGCTACACCTTC. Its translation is CATSRRTGGAYGYTF.

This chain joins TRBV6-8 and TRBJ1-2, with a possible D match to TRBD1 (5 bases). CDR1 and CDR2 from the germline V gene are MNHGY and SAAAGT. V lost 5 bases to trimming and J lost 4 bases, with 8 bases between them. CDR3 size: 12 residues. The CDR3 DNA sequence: TGTGCCAGCAGTGGGGGGTCCTATGGCTACACCTTC. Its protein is CASSGGSYGYTF.

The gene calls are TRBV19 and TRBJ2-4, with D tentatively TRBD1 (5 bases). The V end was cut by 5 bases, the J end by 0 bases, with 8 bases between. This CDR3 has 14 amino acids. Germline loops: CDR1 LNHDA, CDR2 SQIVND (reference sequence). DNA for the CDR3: TGTGCCAGTAGTTTCAGGGTAGCCAAAAACATTCAGTACTTC. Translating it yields CASSFRVAKNIQYF.

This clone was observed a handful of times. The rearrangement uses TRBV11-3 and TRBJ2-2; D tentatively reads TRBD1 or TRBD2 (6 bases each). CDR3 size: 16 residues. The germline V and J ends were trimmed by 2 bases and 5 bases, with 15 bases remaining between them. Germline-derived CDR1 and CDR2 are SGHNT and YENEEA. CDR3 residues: CASSLNGRRGTGELFF. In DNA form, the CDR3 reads TGTGCCAGCAGCTTAAACGGGAGAAGGGGGACCGGGGAGCTGTTTTTT.